The entry below describes one T cell receptor (beta chain). In the source study's methods: Without quality scores, immunoSEQ junctional reads could not be filtered like full-length reads. Data came from immunoSEQ multiplex PCR; TCRdb stores just in-frame clones and leaves some out. The V and J calls and clone size were taken over from that table, and D and trimming were inferred from the DNA. Among some 2,500,000 clones listed, 80% to 95% were seen once. Trimming took 2 bases from V and 8 from J; bases not matched to a gene: 10. The length of the CDR3 is 15 residues. Germline CDR1 is MNHEY and CDR2 is SVGAGI. This entry is derived from a study of shared clonotypes between healthy human individuals.

This clonotype originated in a man younger than 30 in good health. Some clones in this sample may be carry-over from other donors' samples. The V and J genes are TRBV6-5 and TRBJ2-3, with 7 positions matching TRBD1. Sequences were obtained from naive CD4+ T cells from PBMCs. As for subset: CD45RA+ positively selected. CDR3 sequence reads: CASSYEPVSGGTQYF. Written as DNA, the CDR3 is TGTGCCAGCAGTTACGAGCCAGTCTCAGGGGGTACGCAGTATTTT.